Listed below are T cell receptor beta chains from one sample, sequenced in a study of blood T cell repertoires in COVID-19. The protocol was immunoSEQ multiplex PCR, while the TCRdb copy is restricted to in-frame clones and leaves out a portion. Of roughly 60,000 clones in the sample, 80% to 95% are singletons; the top ten hold about 4.6%. The specimen sequenced was peripheral blood. These receptors were obtained from a man aged 50 to 59 with active COVID-19. Each CDR3 is given with its conserved first and last residue. A D gene is named only where the DNA matches it firmly. Rows give clone size only sometimes, using once, few, many, or a class for an expanded clone.

cdr3_nt	cdr3_aa	j_call	v_call	d_call	clone_size
TGCGCCAGCAGAGCCGACGTGGGTGAGGGTTCACCCCTCCACTTT	CASRADVGEGSPLHF	TRBJ1-6	TRBV5-1	NA	NA
TGTGCCAGCAGCCCCTTCGCTCCACCCCAGGGAAACTATGGCTACACCTTC	CASSPFAPPQGNYGYTF	TRBJ1-2	TRBV3-1/TRBV3-2	NA	NA
TGCGCCAGCAGCTCACGGGGGGGCTTCGTTGGTGAGCAGTTCTTC	CASSSRGGFVGEQFF	TRBJ2-1	TRBV5-1	TRBD2	NA
TGTGCCAGCAGCCAAGATTGGGGACTACCTCGGACCGGGGAGCTGTTTTTT	CASSQDWGLPRTGELFF	TRBJ2-2	TRBV3-1/TRBV3-2	TRBD2	NA
TGTGCCTGGGCGCTAGCGGGGGGGCCCTACAATGAGCAGTTCTTC	CAWALAGGPYNEQFF	TRBJ2-1	TRBV30	TRBD2	NA
TGCGCCAGCAGCCAAGATCGATCGGGACTAGCTGCAGATACGCAGTATTTT	CASSQDRSGLAADTQYF	TRBJ2-3	TRBV4-3	TRBD2	once
TGCGCCAGCAGTTCTTGGACTAGCGGTTTGATGAATGAGCAGTTCTTC	CASSSWTSGLMNEQFF	TRBJ2-1	TRBV4-1	TRBD2	NA
TGTGCCACCACCAATCTCAGGGGAAGCAATCAGCCCCAGCATTTT	CATTNLRGSNQPQHF	TRBJ1-5	TRBV28	NA	NA
TGTGCCAGCAGCCCGCCAGGGCTAATTATGAACACTGAAGCTTTCTTT	CASSPPGLIMNTEAFF	TRBJ1-1	TRBV7-9	NA	NA
TGTGCCAGTACCGGGACAGGGGGCCCAAATGAAAAACTGTTTTTT	CASTGTGGPNEKLFF	TRBJ1-4	TRBV3-1/TRBV3-2	TRBD1	NA
TGTGCCAGCAGCTTAGAGTCTCGAGGGCCAACTAATGAAAAACTGTTTTTT	CASSLESRGPTNEKLFF	TRBJ1-4	TRBV7-8	NA	NA
TGTGCTAGTGGTTTGGGAGCGGGGGCCTCTGCTAGCACAGATACGCAGTATTTT	CASGLGAGASASTDTQYF	TRBJ2-3	TRBV12-5	TRBD2	NA
TGCGCCAGCAGCTTGGCCCCTCAGGGGAGCAATGAAAAACTGTTTTTT	CASSLAPQGSNEKLFF	TRBJ1-4	TRBV5-1	NA	NA
TGCAGCGCCGGGTACTCCTTTGCGGGAGTTTTGTATGACGAAGAGACCCAGTACTTC	CSAGYSFAGVLYDEETQYF	TRBJ2-5	TRBV29-1	TRBD2	NA
TGTGCCAGCAGTGAGTCCCGGGAGGGGGGCGGAGGAGGCAATCAGCCCCAGCATTTT	CASSESREGGGGGNQPQHF	TRBJ1-5	TRBV2	NA	NA